Below are 10 T cell receptor beta chains sequenced from a single sample in a study of cytomegalovirus exposure and HLA in healthy donors. PCR involved 60 Vbeta and 13 Jbeta primers. Assay: immunoSEQ multiplex PCR; the TCRdb copy retains only in-frame clones and omits some. The sample contains approximately 250,000 clones, 70% to 90% of which appear only once. Sequencing was carried out using PBMCs. Receptor source: a girl aged 2-10 years in good health and CMV-seronegative.

J is TRBJ1-1 and V is TRBV19; D ambiguous. V lost 3 bases and J 1 base, leaving 3 bases between the germline ends. The length of the CDR3 is 12 residues. From germline, CDR1 is LNHDA and CDR2 SQIVND (reference sequence). The CDR3 bases are TGTGCCAGTAGTATCGGGAACACTGAAGCTTTCTTT. Encoded protein: CASSIGNTEAFF. Full variable domain (rest looked up from reference TRBV19 and TRBJ1-1): DGGITQSPKYLFRKEGQNVTLSCEQNLNHDAMYWYRQDPGQGLRLIYYSQIVNDFQKGDIAEGYSVSREKKESFPLTVTSAQKNPTAFYLCASSIGNTEAFFGQGTRLTVV.

The chain employs TRBV29-1 and TRBJ2-1; D unclear. The length of the CDR3 is 12 residues. Deletions cut 6 bases from V and 0 bases from J, with 6 bases between. CDR1 SQVTM and CDR2 ANQGSEA come from the germline V gene. CDR3: CSVESSYNEQFF. CDR3 sequence (DNA): TGCAGCGTGGAGAGCTCCTACAATGAGCAGTTCTTC.

CDR3 in amino acids: CSTQLAPYNEQFF. CDR3 in DNA: TGTTCCACACAGCTAGCGCCCTACAATGAGCAGTTCTTC. The chain couples TRBV7-9 to TRBJ2-1; D perhaps matches TRBD2 (6 bases). Germline CDR1 is SEHNR and CDR2 is FQNEAQ (reference sequence). The CDR3 is 13 amino acids.

The chain employs TRBV5-1 and TRBJ2-5; 10 nucleotides match TRBD2. This CDR3 region has 16 residues. Trimming at V came to 0 bases and at J to 1 base, leaving 3 bases not matched to a gene. Germline V lookup: CDR1 SGHRS, CDR2 YFSETQ. CDR3 loop: CASSLGLAGAQETQYF. CDR3 sequence (DNA): TGCGCCAGCAGCTTGGGGCTAGCGGGGGCCCAAGAGACCCAGTACTTC.

The sample holds one count of this clone. V gene TRBV9 combines with J gene TRBJ2-7, with a weak D call TRBD2 (5 bases). CDR1 SGDLS and CDR2 YYNGEE come from the germline V gene. Trimming stripped 0 bases from V and 2 bases from J, with 12 bases between. This CDR3 is 15 amino acids long. CDR3 residues: CASSVGQTGTYEQYF. Here the CDR3 DNA reads TGTGCCAGCAGCGTAGGGCAGACGGGGACCTACGAGCAGTACTTC. Combining the CDR3 with reference TRBV9 and TRBJ2-7 gives the whole variable domain DSGVTQTPKHLITATGQRVTLRCSPRSGDLSVYWYQQSLDQGLQFLIQYYNGEERAKGNILERFSAQQFPDLHSELNLSSLELGDSALYFCASSVGQTGTYEQYFGPGTRLTVT.

The J gene is TRBJ2-7, the V gene TRBV5-6; perhaps TRBD1 as D (6 bases). V was cut by 1 base and J by 5 bases, with 16 bases left in between. Germline V gene sequence: CDR1 SGHDT, CDR2 YYEEEE. This CDR3 contains 15 residues. The CDR3 sequence is CASSLIQGHIHEQYF. The CDR3 DNA reads as TGTGCCAGCAGCTTGATACAGGGTCATATCCACGAGCAGTACTTC.

The V call is TRBV9, the J call TRBJ2-5, with D tentatively TRBD1 (6 bases). Germline lookup yields CDR1 SGDLS and CDR2 YYNGEE. V lost 0 bases to trimming and J lost 2 bases, with 11 bases between them. The CDR3 runs to 15 residues. CDR3 DNA sequence: TGTGCCAGCAGCGTAGGGACAGTTTTGCAAGAGACCCAGTACTTC. This encodes CASSVGTVLQETQYF.

This clone was observed a handful of times. V usage is TRBV5-1 and J usage is TRBJ2-1; possible D gene TRBD2, 5 bases. Trimming stripped 0 bases from V and 10 bases from J, with 11 bases between. Per germline, CDR1 SGHRS and CDR2 YFSETQ. The CDR3 loop spans 13 amino acids. In DNA form, the CDR3 reads TGCGCCAGCAGCTTGGAGGGCGGGTTCGAGCAGTTCTTC. This sequence encodes CASSLEGGFEQFF.

The V gene is TRBV7-9, the J gene TRBJ1-5; 9 positions agree with TRBD1. Trimming removed 4 bases from V and 1 base from J; junction bases left unmatched: 2. Germline lookup yields CDR1 SEHNR and CDR2 FQNEAQ (reference sequence). The length of the CDR3 is 15 residues. The CDR3 spells CASSSGTGSNQPQHF. The DNA of the CDR3 is TGTGCCAGCAGCTCAGGGACAGGGAGCAATCAGCCCCAGCATTTT.

In this sample, this clone turned up a few times. The chain couples TRBV6-1 to TRBJ1-4; D not certain. Germline V gene data show CDR1 as MNHNS and CDR2 as SASEGT. With 7 bases removed from V and 8 bases from J, the gap between germline ends came to 11 bases. This CDR3 comprises 12 residues. CDR3 nucleotides: TGTGCCAGCAACGGGGAAGGCGAAAAACTGTTTTTT. It translates to CASNGEGEKLFF.